The rows below give T cell receptor beta chains drawn from one sample of a study of T cell responses to AZD1222 COVID-19 vaccine. The assay was immunoSEQ multiplex PCR, and TCRdb's table has in-frame clones only and misses some. This sample yields 68,000 or so clones, of which 65% to 80% are seen a single time; about 12% belongs to the top ten. The sequenced sample was peripheral blood, obtained on day 0 of AZD1222 vaccination. These receptor sequences come from an adult in good health. Both conserved end residues are trimmed from each CDR3.

v_call cdr3_aa
TRBV28 ASSSPLSGNTIY
TRBV7-9 ASGGIGNTIY
TRBV4-2 ASSQAGLAGGGDTQY
TRBV12-3/TRBV12-4 ASSLTGPNEQF
TRBV28 ASSSKVGYT
TRBV28 ASSLYITVYNSLAGALTDTQY
TRBV7-2 ASSSTRGGGAVSDTQY
TRBV11-3 ASSLGLAGSTDTQY
TRBV10-2 ASISGTWEVFTEAF
TRBV9 ASSVRTQTGELF
TRBV10-3 AISEPLSRENEQF
TRBV19 ASSIQGFDSPLH
TRBV5-6 ASSGETGAYEQY
TRBV18 ASSPPGLAGPDTQY
TRBV9 ASSPALGGSYEQY
TRBV6-5 ASSYSRDNSYEQY
TRBV19 ASRGTGWHNQPQH
TRBV10-3 ASYTSGANVLT
TRBV6-5 ASSYFRGEKLF
TRBV2 ASRETGNTEAF
TRBV3-1/TRBV3-2 ASRLREGMNTEAF
TRBV7-2 ASSLDQVQPQH
TRBV2 ATRPAEVTDTQY
TRBV9 ASSVVTEAF
TRBV4-1 ASSQPGRGMNTEAF
TRBV9 ASSAYRTYGYT